These T cell receptor beta chains were read from a single sample in a study of T-cell memory formation after mild COVID-19. In TCRdb, the 5' RACE reads were re-called with MiXCR into one record per CDR3 protein. The table has a few hundred thousand distinct CDR3 sequences, 16% seen once. The sample taken for sequencing was PBMCs or a T cell subset sorted from them (not recorded which). All receptors derive from a young man who had mild COVID-19 (a few samples of this study predate the infection). Cell type and time point are not known. The CDR3 runs from the conserved cysteine through the conserved F or W. D genes are given only for firm matches. Expanded clones get a size class; other rows say once, few or many, or leave the size out.

length,size,V,D,J,CDR3,DNA
15,few,TRBV12-3/TRBV12-4,.,TRBJ2-2,CASSPYRPRTGELFF,TGTGCCAGCAGTCCCTACCGGCCGCGCACCGGGGAGCTGTTTTTT
14,few,TRBV10-2,TRBD1,TRBJ1-1,CASSEFQGAAEAFF,TGCGCCAGCAGTGAGTTTCAGGGGGCGGCTGAAGCTTTCTTT
13,few,TRBV7-3,.,TRBJ2-2,CASSLIGVGELFF,TGTGCCAGCAGCTTAATCGGGGTCGGGGAGCTGTTTTTT
12,.,TRBV4-1,.,TRBJ1-1,CASRGFNTEAFF,TGCGCCAGTAGGGGGTTTAACACTGAAGCTTTCTTT
16,.,TRBV20-1,TRBD1,TRBJ1-1,CSARDRRTGGITEAFF,TGCAGTGCTAGAGATCGGAGGACAGGGGGTATCACTGAAGCTTTCTTT
11,few,TRBV2,.,TRBJ2-3,CASSDSWTQYF,TGTGCCAGCAGTGATTCCTGGACGCAGTATTTT
17,many,TRBV12-3/TRBV12-4,.,TRBJ2-5,CASSFYQTGEYQETQYF,TGTGCCAGCAGTTTCTACCAAACAGGAGAGTACCAAGAGACCCAGTACTTC
16,.,TRBV9,.,TRBJ1-2,CASSGGPGGLSYGYTF,TGTGCCAGCAGCGGTGGCCCGGGGGGCCTATCCTATGGCTACACCTTC
13,few,TRBV20-1,.,TRBJ2-3,CSASWGLTDTQYF,TGCAGTGCTAGTTGGGGACTCACAGATACGCAGTATTTT
13,few,TRBV7-3,TRBD1,TRBJ2-3,CASSAGGADTQYF,TGTGCCAGCAGCGCAGGGGGCGCAGATACGCAGTATTTT
13,.,TRBV6-5,.,TRBJ2-7,CASSTHLTGASHF,TGTGCCAGCAGCACCCACCTGACCGGGGCGTCCCACTTC
17,.,TRBV7-9,.,TRBJ1-3,CASSGYHPSLDGNTIYF,TGTGCCAGCAGCGGTTATCACCCGTCTCTCGATGGAAACACCATATATTTT
16,.,TRBV20-1,TRBD2,TRBJ2-3,CSARDLAGGFTDTQYF,TGCAGTGCTAGAGATTTAGCGGGGGGGTTCACAGATACGCAGTATTTT
14,.,TRBV12-3/TRBV12-4,.,TRBJ1-5,CASSFQPQNQPQHF,TGTGCCAGCAGTTTTCAACCCCAAAATCAGCCCCAGCATTTT
15,.,TRBV7-3,TRBD1,TRBJ2-3,CASSYTGGSTDTQYF,TGTGCCAGCAGTTACACAGGGGGAAGCACAGATACGCAGTATTTT
13,few,TRBV7-9,.,TRBJ2-1,CASSRDRPNEQFF,TGTGCCAGCAGCAGGGACCGGCCCAATGAGCAGTTCTTC
15,few,TRBV11-2,.,TRBJ2-1,CASSSRGSANNEQFF,TGTGCCAGCAGCTCCCGTGGTAGCGCTAACAATGAGCAGTTCTTC
14,few,TRBV5-1,.,TRBJ1-1,CASKETGENTEAFF,TGCGCCAGCAAAGAGACAGGAGAGAACACTGAAGCTTTCTTT
14,.,TRBV5-1,TRBD1,TRBJ2-5,CASTDRGYQETQYF,TGCGCCAGCACTGACAGGGGGTACCAAGAGACCCAGTACTTC
16,.,TRBV23-1,.,TRBJ2-5,CASSQRQGGRQETQYF,TGCGCCAGCAGTCAGCGACAGGGAGGACGACAAGAGACCCAGTACTTC
14,.,TRBV28,.,TRBJ2-3,CASSLSGYTDTQYF,TGTGCCAGCAGTTTATCAGGTTACACAGATACGCAGTATTTT
15,few,TRBV6-6,.,TRBJ2-7,CASTFDGRGAYEQYF,TGTGCCAGCACCTTCGACGGACGAGGGGCCTACGAGCAGTACTTC
15,.,TRBV9,TRBD2,TRBJ2-3,CASSVAGGDTDTQYF,TGTGCCAGCAGCGTAGCGGGGGGTGACACAGATACGCAGTATTTT
15,.,TRBV5-1,.,TRBJ2-5,CASSLARGVSETQYF,TGCGCCAGCAGCTTAGCAAGGGGGGTTAGCGAGACCCAGTACTTC
13,.,TRBV4-3,.,TRBJ2-1,CASSQVFGSEQFF,TGCGCCAGCAGCCAAGTTTTCGGGTCAGAGCAGTTCTTC